A selection of T cell receptor beta chains follows, all from one sample in a study of lymphopenia after photon versus proton radiotherapy. Some clones are missing from TCRdb's copy, which holds only in-frame ones; the method was immunoSEQ multiplex PCR. This sample has around 30,000 clones, with 87% found just once. Sequenced here: peripheral blood, sampled from a patient treated with proton-based radiotherapy. The receptors shown here come from a woman aged 60-70 years with cholangiocarcinoma. Some clones in this sample may be carry-over from other donors' samples. Each CDR3 is given with its conserved first and last residue. The order of the fields is V gene, D gene, J gene, clone size, CDR3 DNA, CDR3 protein. D genes are given only for firm matches. Clone size is not always given. Where it is, it says once, few, many or a class for expanded clones.

>TRBV7-6|.|TRBJ1-2|.
TGTGCCAGCAGCAGTCGCGACGACAACTATGGCTACACCTTC
CASSSRDDNYGYTF
>TRBV18|.|TRBJ2-7|.
TGTGCCAGCTCACGAGGGTCCTACGAGCAGTACTTC
CASSRGSYEQYF
>TRBV5-5|.|TRBJ2-1|.
TGTGCCAGCACCCTGCCCCTGAAACCCAGCTACAATGAGCAGTTCTTC
CASTLPLKPSYNEQFF
>TRBV2|.|TRBJ2-2|.
TGTGCCAGCAGTGAGCAGGGTTGGGAGCTGTTTTTT
CASSEQGWELFF
>TRBV27|.|TRBJ1-6|.
TGTGCCAGCTGGGAGGGGATTGATTCACCCCTCCACTTT
CASWEGIDSPLHF
>TRBV5-4|.|TRBJ2-7|.
TGTGCCAGCAGCTCGGCGGACACCACCTACGAGCAGTACTTC
CASSSADTTYEQYF
>TRBV4-3|.|TRBJ2-3|.
TGCGCCAGCAGCCGAAGGGGGCGGGACACTAGCACAGATACGCAGTATTTT
CASSRRGRDTSTDTQYF
>TRBV18|.|TRBJ1-1|.
TGTGCCAGCTCACCGCGGGCTCTGAACACTGAAGCTTTCTTT
CASSPRALNTEAFF
>TRBV7-2|.|TRBJ2-1|once
TGTGCCAGCAGCTTAGGAGCGGCAAACAATGAGCAGTTCTTC
CASSLGAANNEQFF
>TRBV7-9|.|TRBJ2-7|.
TGTGCCAGCAGCTTGACACCTTACTACGAGCAGTACTTC
CASSLTPYYEQYF
>TRBV20-1|.|TRBJ2-1|.
TGCAGTGCTAGATCGGTACATGAGCAGTTCTTC
CSARSVHEQFF
>TRBV28|.|TRBJ2-1|.
TGTGCCAGCAGTCCCTCCGGGCTACAGCAGTTCTTC
CASSPSGLQQFF
>TRBV4-1|TRBD1|TRBJ1-2|.
TGTGCCAGCAGCCCCGGGACAGGGAACTATGGCTACACCTTC
CASSPGTGNYGYTF
>TRBV7-6|TRBD1|TRBJ2-7|.
TGTGCCAGCAGCCCTATAGCGGACAGGGGGTTCTACGAGCAGTACTTC
CASSPIADRGFYEQYF
>TRBV7-8|TRBD2|TRBJ2-3|.
TGTGCCAGCAACTTCCTAGCGGGAGGCCGCACAGATACGCAGTATTTT
CASNFLAGGRTDTQYF
>TRBV6-6|TRBD1|TRBJ1-1|.
TGTGCCAGCAGAGCTGACAGGGGGCTCACTGAAGCTTTCTTT
CASRADRGLTEAFF
>TRBV19|TRBD2|TRBJ2-3|.
TGTGCCAGTAGTAAACTAGCGGGGGGCCGGAGCACAGATACGCAGTATTTT
CASSKLAGGRSTDTQYF
>TRBV6-6|TRBD1|TRBJ2-7|.
TGTGCCAGCAGCTTCACAGGACAGGTAACCTACGAGCAGTACTTC
CASSFTGQVTYEQYF
>TRBV11-3|TRBD2|TRBJ2-1|.
TGTGCCAGCAGCCCACAAAGCGGGACGGCCGGTGAGCAGTTCTTC
CASSPQSGTAGEQFF
>TRBV6-5|TRBD1|TRBJ1-3|.
TGTGCCAGCAGTAACGACAGGGTTCGTGGAAACACCATATATTTT
CASSNDRVRGNTIYF
>TRBV27|.|TRBJ2-7|.
TGTGCCAGCAGTCAAACCTTCCAGGTGCCGGCCGGCGAGCAGTACTTC
CASSQTFQVPAGEQYF
>TRBV7-2|TRBD1|TRBJ2-7|.
TGTGCCAGCAGCTTAAAGGGGAACAGGGGATCCTACGAGCAGTACTTC
CASSLKGNRGSYEQYF
>TRBV7-2|.|TRBJ1-2|.
TGTGCCAGCAGCTTAGGGCAGGGTGCTGACTATGGCTACACCTTC
CASSLGQGADYGYTF
>TRBV21-1|.|TRBJ2-5|medium-sized
TGTGCCAGCAGCACCCACCCAGGGGCTTACAGGGAAGAGACCCAGTACTTC
CASSTHPGAYREETQYF
>TRBV30|.|TRBJ2-7|few
TGTGCCTGGAGCCCTCTTGCCCGCGGGACCCACGAGCAGTACTTC
CAWSPLARGTHEQYF
>TRBV5-6|TRBD2|TRBJ2-2|.
TGTGCCAGCAGCTTGTGGCAGCGGGAGGTCGGGGAGCTGTTTTTT
CASSLWQREVGELFF
>TRBV18|TRBD1|TRBJ1-4|.
TGTGCCAGCTCACCATGGGACAGAGCTACTGAAAAACTGTTTTTT
CASSPWDRATEKLFF
>TRBV5-1|TRBD2|TRBJ2-7|.
TGCGCCAGCAGCCCAAGAGCGGGGGGGCCGTCCTACGAGCAGTACTTC
CASSPRAGGPSYEQYF
>TRBV30|.|TRBJ1-6|.
TGTGCCTGGAGTGATGTGTCAACAAATTCACCCCTCCACTTT
CAWSDVSTNSPLHF